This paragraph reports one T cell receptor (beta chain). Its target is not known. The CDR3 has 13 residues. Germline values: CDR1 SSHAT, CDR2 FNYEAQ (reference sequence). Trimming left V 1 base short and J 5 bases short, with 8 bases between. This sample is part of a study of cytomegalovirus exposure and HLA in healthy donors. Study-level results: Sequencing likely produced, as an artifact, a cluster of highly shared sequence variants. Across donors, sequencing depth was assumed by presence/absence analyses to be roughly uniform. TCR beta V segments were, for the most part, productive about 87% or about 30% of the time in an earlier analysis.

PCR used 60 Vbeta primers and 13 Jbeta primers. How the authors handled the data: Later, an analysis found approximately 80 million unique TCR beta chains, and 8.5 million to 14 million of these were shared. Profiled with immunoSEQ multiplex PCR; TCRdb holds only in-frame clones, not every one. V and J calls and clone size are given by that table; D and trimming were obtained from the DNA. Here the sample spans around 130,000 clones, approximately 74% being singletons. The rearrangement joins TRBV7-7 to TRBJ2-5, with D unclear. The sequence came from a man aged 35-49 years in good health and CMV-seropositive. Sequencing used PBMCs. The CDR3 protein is CASSLVLWETQYF. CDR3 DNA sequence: TGTGCCAGCAGCTTAGTACTGTGGGAGACCCAGTACTTC.